The present TCR beta chain was sequenced within a study of shared clonotypes between healthy human individuals. Measured with immunoSEQ multiplex PCR; TCRdb has only the in-frame clones, and not every one. The sample lists under 750,000 clones, 72% occurring once. CDR3 length equals 14 residues. Per the germline V gene, CDR1 is LNHNV and CDR2 is YYDKDF (reference sequence). J was trimmed by 8 bases and V by 3 bases; bases with no gene match: 6. This clone was found a few times. The receptor's source is a woman in her thirties in good health. This sequence joins TRBV15 and TRBJ1-4; 7 bases fit TRBD1. Sequencing used memory CD4+ T cells sorted from blood. Subset of the sample: CD45RA-negative fraction. CDR3: CATSSTGEIEKLFF. CDR3 bases: TGTGCCACCAGCAGTACAGGGGAGATCGAAAAACTGTTTTTT.